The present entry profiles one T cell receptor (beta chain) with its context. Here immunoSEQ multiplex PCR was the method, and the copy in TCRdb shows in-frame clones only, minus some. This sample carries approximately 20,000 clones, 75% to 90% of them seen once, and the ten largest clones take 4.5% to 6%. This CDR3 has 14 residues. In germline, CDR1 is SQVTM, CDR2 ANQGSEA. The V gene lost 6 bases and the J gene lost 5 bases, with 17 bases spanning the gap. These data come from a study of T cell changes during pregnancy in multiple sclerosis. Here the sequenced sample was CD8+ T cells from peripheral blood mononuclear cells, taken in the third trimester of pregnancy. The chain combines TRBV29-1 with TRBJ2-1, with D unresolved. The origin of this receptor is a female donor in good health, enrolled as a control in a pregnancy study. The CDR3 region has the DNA TGCAGCGTCCCCCTTTTACGGGTTAACAATGAGCAGTTCTTC. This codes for CSVPLLRVNNEQFF.